There are a few counts of the clone carrying this T cell receptor (beta chain). The source of the sample is a study of T cells after yellow fever vaccination. TCRdb processed the 5' RACE reads anew with MiXCR; each CDR3 protein has one entry. The table has 620,000 or so distinct CDR3 sequences, approximately 13% seen once; the top ten hold approximately 15%. The CDR3 has 15 amino acids. Trimming took 5 bases from V and 6 from J, leaving 17 bases between them. CDR1 is SGHVS, CDR2 FQNEAQ, per germline. The sequence came from a man between 25 and 39 years old who received the YFV17D yellow fever vaccine. The sequenced sample was PBMCs, obtained on the day of the yellow fever booster vaccination. V and J are TRBV7-8 and TRBJ2-1; D possibly corresponds to TRBD2 (6 bases). The CDR3, as DNA: TGTGCCAGCAGCGCCCAACTGCGGGATTCCAATGAGCAGTTCTTC. Translation gives CASSAQLRDSNEQFF.